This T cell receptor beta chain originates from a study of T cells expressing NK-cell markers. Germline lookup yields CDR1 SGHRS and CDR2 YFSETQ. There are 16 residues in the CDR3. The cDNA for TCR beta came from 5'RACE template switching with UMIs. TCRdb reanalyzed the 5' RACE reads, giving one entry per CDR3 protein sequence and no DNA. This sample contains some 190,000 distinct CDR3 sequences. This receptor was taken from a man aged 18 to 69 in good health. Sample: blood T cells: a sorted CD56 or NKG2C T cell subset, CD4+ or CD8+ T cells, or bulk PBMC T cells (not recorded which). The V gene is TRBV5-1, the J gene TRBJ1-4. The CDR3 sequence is CASSLDSIGAREKLFF.